This T cell receptor (beta chain) derives from a study of CD8+ T cells in alopecia areata. Study observations and caveats: Expanded CD8+ clones among the top 100, and scalp clonality, were significantly decreased by tofacitinib.

Extracted from the samples, RNA was reverse transcribed into cDNA to serve as the sequencing template. Assay: immunoSEQ multiplex PCR; the TCRdb copy retains only in-frame clones and omits some. This table has about 190,000 clones, approximately 60% appearing once. As for treatment: oral pan-JAK inhibitor, 5-10 mg twice daily. In alopecia areata patients, both lesional scalp punch biopsies and peripheral blood were collected. Germline lookup yields CDR1 GTSNPN and CDR2 SVGIG (reference sequence). Trimming stripped 1 base from V and 7 bases from J, with 11 bases between. The CDR3 covers 13 residues. Concerning this clone itself: Its antigen is still unknown.

The sequence was obtained from a human donor with alopecia areata. Sequences were derived from CD4+ T cells sorted from blood, sampled at week 4, from a patient treated with tofacitinib. The chain couples TRBV30 to TRBJ1-5; D unresolved. CDR3 in DNA: TGTGCCTGGAGTGGGACGCTGGGGCAGCCCCAGCATTTT. As protein: CAWSGTLGQPQHF.